The rows below give T cell receptor beta chains drawn from one sample of a study of cytomegalovirus exposure and HLA in healthy donors. Only in-frame clones appear in the TCRdb table, and some are missing; sequencing was by immunoSEQ multiplex PCR. The profile shows 150,000 to 200,000 clones, around 84% of them singletons. The sample was PBMCs. These receptors were taken from a young man in good health and CMV-seronegative. The CDR3 runs from the conserved cysteine through the conserved F or W. The D gene is left open where the match is weak. Clone size is not always given. Where it is, it says once, few, many or a class for expanded clones.

J | D | V | size | DNA | CDR3
TRBJ1-4 | TRBD1 | TRBV7-3 | NA | TGTGCCAGCAGCCCTAGGACAGGCAGGGGGGCTTCTAATGAAAAACTGTTTTTT | CASSPRTGRGASNEKLFF
TRBJ2-7 | TRBD2 | TRBV5-6 | NA | TGTGCCAGCAGCTTGGGCGTGATCGGACTAGCGGGGACCTACGAGCAGTACTTC | CASSLGVIGLAGTYEQYF
TRBJ2-1 | TRBD2 | TRBV7-6 | NA | TGTGCCAGCAGCTCTTTAGCGGGATACAATGAGCAGTTCTTC | CASSSLAGYNEQFF
TRBJ2-4 | NA | TRBV28 | once | TGTGCCAGCAGTCCCGCTGAGATCGCCAAAAACATTCAGTACTTC | CASSPAEIAKNIQYF
TRBJ1-2 | NA | TRBV29-1 | once | TGCAGCGTAGCCCCTTCGAGTAACTATGGCTACACCTTC | CSVAPSSNYGYTF
TRBJ2-7 | NA | TRBV19 | NA | TGTGCCAGTAGTATGGGGCAGGGGTGGTCCTACGAGCAGTACTTC | CASSMGQGWSYEQYF
TRBJ1-1 | NA | TRBV7-9 | NA | TGTGCCAGCAGTTCCGGAAGGGGGGGATGGACTGAAGCTTTCTTT | CASSSGRGGWTEAFF
TRBJ1-1 | NA | TRBV7-8 | NA | TGTGCCAGCAGCCCCCGCCCAGGGAACACTGAAGCTTTCTTT | CASSPRPGNTEAFF
TRBJ2-3 | TRBD2 | TRBV9 | once | TGTGCCAGCAGCGGGGGTAGCGGGAAACGCACAGATACGCAGTATTTT | CASSGGSGKRTDTQYF
TRBJ1-2 | NA | TRBV28 | NA | TGTGCCAGCAGTTCGTTACAGGGTAGTTATGGCTACACCTTC | CASSSLQGSYGYTF
TRBJ2-7 | TRBD2 | TRBV5-1 | NA | TGCGCCAGCAGCCCTAGCGGGAGTGGCCGGGACGAGCAGTACTTC | CASSPSGSGRDEQYF
TRBJ2-2 | NA | TRBV5-1 | NA | TGCGCCAGCAGCCTGGGACAGAACACCGGGGAGCTGTTTTTT | CASSLGQNTGELFF
TRBJ2-5 | TRBD1 | TRBV7-8 | NA | TGTGCCAGCAGCTTAGTGGCAGGGGGCCTTGAGACCCAGTACTTC | CASSLVAGGLETQYF
TRBJ2-7 | NA | TRBV2 | once | TGTGCCAGCAGAGGGGAAAACGAGCAGTACTTC | CASRGENEQYF
TRBJ1-5 | TRBD1 | TRBV7-9 | NA | TGTTCCAGCAGCGCAGGGGGTGAAGGTAGCAATCAGCCCCAGCATTTT | CSSSAGGEGSNQPQHF
TRBJ2-3 | NA | TRBV7-9 | NA | TGTGCCAGCAGCTTAGTAGGGGGGGGTGGTACAGATACGCAGTATTTT | CASSLVGGGGTDTQYF
TRBJ1-2 | TRBD1 | TRBV19 | NA | TGTGCCAGTATGGGGACAGGGGGCAGCTATGGCTACACCTTC | CASMGTGGSYGYTF
TRBJ1-1 | TRBD1 | TRBV28 | NA | TGTGCCAGCAGTCGATACCAGGGGGCCGGCACTGAAGCTTTCTTT | CASSRYQGAGTEAFF
TRBJ2-7 | NA | TRBV2 | few | TGTGCCAGCAGCGATCGGTTGGACGAGCAGTACTTC | CASSDRLDEQYF
TRBJ2-3 | TRBD2 | TRBV5-1 | NA | TGCGCCAGCCGACCGGGGGGATCTAGCACAGATACGCAGTATTTT | CASRPGGSSTDTQYF
TRBJ2-1 | NA | TRBV28 | few | TGTGCCAGCACCTACCAGGGCACTGATGACCTCAATGAGCAGTTCTTC | CASTYQGTDDLNEQFF
TRBJ2-3 | NA | TRBV9 | NA | TGTGCCTACCCCCAGCCAGCCCCGGGGGAAACTAGCACAGATACGCAGTATTTT | CAYPQPAPGETSTDTQYF
TRBJ2-7 | TRBD2 | TRBV28 | NA | TGTGCCAGCAGTTTTACCACAAGCGGGAGTATCGAGCAGTACTTC | CASSFTTSGSIEQYF
TRBJ1-1 | NA | TRBV11-2 | NA | TGTGCCAGCAGCTTAGGGTTCAGGGCCTATGAAGCTTTCTTT | CASSLGFRAYEAFF